What follows describes a single T cell receptor (beta chain). Per germline, CDR1 LNHDA and CDR2 SQIVND (reference sequence). The V end lost 9 bases, the J end lost 2 bases, and 14 bases lay between the germline ends. There are 13 residues in the CDR3. Clones were read by immunoSEQ multiplex PCR, and TCRdb kept only the in-frame ones, dropping some. The data contain approximately 400,000 clones, around 89% of them singletons. This sample is part of a study of blood T cell repertoires in COVID-19. About the study: Collection of acute and convalescent COVID-19 samples took place in the United States, Italy and Spain. T cells, B-cell-depleted T cells, or PBMCs supplied cDNA or gDNA.

Sequenced: peripheral blood. The chain is built from TRBV19 and TRBJ2-7, with a tentative D call TRBD1 (5 bases). This sequence originates from a man aged 35 to 55 with acute or convalescent COVID-19. The CDR3 DNA sequence: TGTGCCAGCTCTGGGGCAGCCCCCTACGAGCAGTACTTC. Encoded protein: CASSGAAPYEQYF.